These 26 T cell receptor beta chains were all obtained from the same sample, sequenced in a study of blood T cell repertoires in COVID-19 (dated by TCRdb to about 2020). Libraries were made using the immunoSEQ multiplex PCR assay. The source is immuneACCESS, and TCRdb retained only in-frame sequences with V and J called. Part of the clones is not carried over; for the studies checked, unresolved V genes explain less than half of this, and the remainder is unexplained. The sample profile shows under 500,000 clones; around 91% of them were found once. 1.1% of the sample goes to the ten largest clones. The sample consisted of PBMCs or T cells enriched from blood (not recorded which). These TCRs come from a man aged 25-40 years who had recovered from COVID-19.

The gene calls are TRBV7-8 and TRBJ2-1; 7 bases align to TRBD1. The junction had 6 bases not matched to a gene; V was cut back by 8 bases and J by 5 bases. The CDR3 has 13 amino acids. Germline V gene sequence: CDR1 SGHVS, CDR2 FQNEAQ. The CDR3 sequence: CASAQGRDNEQFF. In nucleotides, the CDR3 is TGTGCCAGCGCACAGGGGCGCGACAATGAGCAGTTCTTC.

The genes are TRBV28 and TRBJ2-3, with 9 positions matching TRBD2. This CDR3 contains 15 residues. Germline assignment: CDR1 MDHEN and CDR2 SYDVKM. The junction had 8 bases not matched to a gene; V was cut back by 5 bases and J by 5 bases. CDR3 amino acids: CASSGGLALGDTQYF. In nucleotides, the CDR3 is TGTGCCAGCAGTGGGGGACTAGCTTTAGGAGATACGCAGTATTTT.

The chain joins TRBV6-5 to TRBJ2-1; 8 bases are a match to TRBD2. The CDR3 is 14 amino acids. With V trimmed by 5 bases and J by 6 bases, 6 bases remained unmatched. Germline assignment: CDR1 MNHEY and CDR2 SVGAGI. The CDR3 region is CASSLAGGGNEQFF. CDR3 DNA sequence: TGTGCCAGCAGTCTGGCGGGAGGAGGCAATGAGCAGTTCTTC.

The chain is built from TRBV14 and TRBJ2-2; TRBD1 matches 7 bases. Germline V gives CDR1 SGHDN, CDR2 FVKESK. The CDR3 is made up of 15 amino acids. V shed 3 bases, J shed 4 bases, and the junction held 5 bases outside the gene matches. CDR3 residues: CASSQGTVGTGELFF. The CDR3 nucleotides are TGTGCCAGCAGCCAGGGGACAGTTGGCACCGGGGAGCTGTTTTTT. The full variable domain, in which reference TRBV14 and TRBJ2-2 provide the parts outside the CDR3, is EAGVTQFPSHSVIEKGQTVTLRCDPISGHDNLYWYRRVMGKEIKFLLHFVKESKQDESGMPNNRFLAERTGGTYSTLKVQPAELEDSGVYFCASSQGTVGTGELFFGEGSRLTVL.

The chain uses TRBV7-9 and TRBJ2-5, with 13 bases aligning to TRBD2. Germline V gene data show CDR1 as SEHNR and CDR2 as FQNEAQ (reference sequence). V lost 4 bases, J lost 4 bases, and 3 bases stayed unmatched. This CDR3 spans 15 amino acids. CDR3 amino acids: CASSYGLAGVETQYF. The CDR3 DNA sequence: TGTGCCAGCAGCTATGGACTAGCGGGAGTAGAGACCCAGTACTTC.

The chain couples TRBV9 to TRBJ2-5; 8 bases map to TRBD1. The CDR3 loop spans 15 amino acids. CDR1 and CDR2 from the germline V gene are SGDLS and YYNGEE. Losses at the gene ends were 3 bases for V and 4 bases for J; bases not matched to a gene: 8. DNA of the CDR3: TGTGCCAGCAGCGGGTGGACAGGGAGTAGAGAGACCCAGTACTTC. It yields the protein CASSGWTGSRETQYF. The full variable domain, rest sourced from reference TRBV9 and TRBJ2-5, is DSGVTQTPKHLITATGQRVTLRCSPRSGDLSVYWYQQSLDQGLQFLIQYYNGEERAKGNILERFSAQQFPDLHSELNLSSLELGDSALYFCASSGWTGSRETQYFGPGTRLLVL.

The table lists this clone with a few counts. Here the CDR3 reads CASHNPLGTQHF. The CDR3 coding sequence is TGCGCCAGCCACAACCCGCTGGGCACCCAGCATTTT. The V call is TRBV5-1, the J call TRBJ1-5; D unresolved. Trimming pared 7 bases from V and 11 bases from J, leaving 16 bases between. Germline CDR1 and CDR2: SGHRS and YFSETQ. CDR3 length: 12 amino acids.

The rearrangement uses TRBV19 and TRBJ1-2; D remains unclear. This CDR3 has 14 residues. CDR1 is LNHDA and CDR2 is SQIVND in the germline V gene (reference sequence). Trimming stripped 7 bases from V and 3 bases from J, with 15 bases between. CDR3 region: CASKRNGEDYGYTF. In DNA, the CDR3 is TGTGCCAGTAAAAGAAACGGAGAAGACTATGGCTACACCTTC.

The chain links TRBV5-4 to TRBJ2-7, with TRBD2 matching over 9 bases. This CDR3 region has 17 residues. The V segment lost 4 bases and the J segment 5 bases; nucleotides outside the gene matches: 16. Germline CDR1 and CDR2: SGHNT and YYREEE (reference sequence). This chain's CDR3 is CASSRDYSASGVDEQYF. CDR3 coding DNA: TGTGCCAGCAGCCGGGACTATTCAGCTAGCGGGGTCGACGAGCAGTACTTC.

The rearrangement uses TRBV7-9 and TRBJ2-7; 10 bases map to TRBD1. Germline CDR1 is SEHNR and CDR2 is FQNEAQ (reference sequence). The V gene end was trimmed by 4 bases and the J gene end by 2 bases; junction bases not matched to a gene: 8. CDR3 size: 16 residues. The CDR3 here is CASSSQGQGRAYEQYF. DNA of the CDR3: TGTGCCAGCAGCTCCCAGGGACAGGGGCGAGCCTACGAGCAGTACTTC.

CDR3 nucleotide sequence: TGTGCCAGCAGCCAAGAACTAGTTCGAGCCGGGGAGCTGTTTTTT. Its protein is CASSQELVRAGELFF. The gene calls are TRBV3-1 (or the pseudogene TRBV3-2) and TRBJ2-2, with D possibly matching TRBD2 (5 bases). This CDR3 has 15 amino acids. Looked up from germline, CDR1 is LGHDT and CDR2 is YNNKEL (reference sequence). V was clipped by 0 bases and J by 6 bases, with 11 bases between them.

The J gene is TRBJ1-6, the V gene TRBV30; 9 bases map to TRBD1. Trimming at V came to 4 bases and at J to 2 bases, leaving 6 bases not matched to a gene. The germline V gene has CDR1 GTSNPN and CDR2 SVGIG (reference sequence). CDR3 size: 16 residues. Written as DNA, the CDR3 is TGTGCCTGGACCCTACAGGGGGCAACCTATAATTCACCCCTCCACTTT. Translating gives CAWTLQGATYNSPLHF. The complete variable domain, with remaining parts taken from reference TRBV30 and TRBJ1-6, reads SQTIHQWPATLVQPVGSPLSLECTVEGTSNPNLYWYRQAAGRGLQLLFYSVGIGQISSEVPQNLSASRPQDRQFILSSKKLLLSDSGFYLCAWTLQGATYNSPLHFGNGTRLTVT.

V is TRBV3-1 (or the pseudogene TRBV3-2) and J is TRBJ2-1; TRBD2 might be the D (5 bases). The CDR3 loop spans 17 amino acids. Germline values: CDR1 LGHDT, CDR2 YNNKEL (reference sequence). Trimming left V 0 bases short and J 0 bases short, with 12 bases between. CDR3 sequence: CASSQEGRPSSYNEQFF. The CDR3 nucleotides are TGTGCCAGCAGCCAAGAAGGGAGACCTAGCTCCTACAATGAGCAGTTCTTC.

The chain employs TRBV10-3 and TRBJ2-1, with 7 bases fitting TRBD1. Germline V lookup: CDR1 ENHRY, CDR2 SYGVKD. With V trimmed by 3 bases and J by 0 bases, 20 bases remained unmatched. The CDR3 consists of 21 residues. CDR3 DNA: TGTGCCATCAGTGACACCGTCGGGACAGAGAAAAGGTTCAGCTCCTACAATGAGCAGTTCTTC. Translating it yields CAISDTVGTEKRFSSYNEQFF.

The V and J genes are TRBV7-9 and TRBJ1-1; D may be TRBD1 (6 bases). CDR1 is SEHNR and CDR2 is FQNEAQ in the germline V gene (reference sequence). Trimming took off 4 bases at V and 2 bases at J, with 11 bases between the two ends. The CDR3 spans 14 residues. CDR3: CASSSRTENTEAFF. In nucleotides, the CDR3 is TGTGCCAGCAGCTCTAGGACAGAAAACACTGAAGCTTTCTTT.

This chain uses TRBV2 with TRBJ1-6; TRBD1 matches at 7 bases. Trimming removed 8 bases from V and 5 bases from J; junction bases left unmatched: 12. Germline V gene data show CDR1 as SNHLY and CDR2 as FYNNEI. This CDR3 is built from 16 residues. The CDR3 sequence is CASGPTGQEDNSPLHF. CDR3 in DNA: TGTGCCAGCGGACCGACCGGACAGGAGGATAATTCACCCCTCCACTTT.

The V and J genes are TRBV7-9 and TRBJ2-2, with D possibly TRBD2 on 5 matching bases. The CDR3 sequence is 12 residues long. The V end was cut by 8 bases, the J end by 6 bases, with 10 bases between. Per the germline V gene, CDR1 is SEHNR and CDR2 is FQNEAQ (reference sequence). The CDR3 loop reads CASEGPPGELFF. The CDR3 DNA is TGTGCCAGCGAGGGTCCACCCGGGGAGCTGTTTTTT.

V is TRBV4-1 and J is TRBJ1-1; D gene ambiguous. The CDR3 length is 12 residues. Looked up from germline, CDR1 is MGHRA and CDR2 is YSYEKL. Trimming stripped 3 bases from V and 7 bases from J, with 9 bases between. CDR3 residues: CASSHTGIEAFF. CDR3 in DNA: TGCGCCAGCAGCCACACCGGGATTGAAGCTTTCTTT.

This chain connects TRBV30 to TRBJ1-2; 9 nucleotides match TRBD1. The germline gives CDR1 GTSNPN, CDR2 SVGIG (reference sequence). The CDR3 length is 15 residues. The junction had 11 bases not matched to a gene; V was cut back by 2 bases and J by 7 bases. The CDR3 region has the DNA TGTGCCTGGAGTATGGGGACAGGGCTCCGGGGTGGCTACACCTTC. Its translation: CAWSMGTGLRGGYTF.

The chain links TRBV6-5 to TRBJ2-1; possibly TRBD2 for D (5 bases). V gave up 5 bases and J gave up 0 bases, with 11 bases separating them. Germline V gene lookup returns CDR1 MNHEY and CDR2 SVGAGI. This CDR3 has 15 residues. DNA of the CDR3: TGTGCCAGCAGTCGGGAATGGAGCTCCTACAATGAGCAGTTCTTC. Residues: CASSREWSSYNEQFF.

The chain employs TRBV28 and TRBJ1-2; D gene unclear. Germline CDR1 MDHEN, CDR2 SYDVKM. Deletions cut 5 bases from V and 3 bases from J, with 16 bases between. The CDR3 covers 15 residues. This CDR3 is CASSPSLDTDYGYTF. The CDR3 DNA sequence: TGTGCCAGCAGTCCCTCACTCGACACGGACTATGGCTACACCTTC.

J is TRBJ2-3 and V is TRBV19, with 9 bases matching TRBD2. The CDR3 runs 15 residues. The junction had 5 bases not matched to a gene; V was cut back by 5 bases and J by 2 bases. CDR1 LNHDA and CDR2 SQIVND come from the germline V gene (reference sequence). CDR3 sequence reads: CASSALAGNTDTQYF. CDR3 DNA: TGTGCCAGTAGTGCCCTAGCGGGGAACACAGATACGCAGTATTTT. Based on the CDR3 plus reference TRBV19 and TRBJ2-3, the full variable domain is DGGITQSPKYLFRKEGQNVTLSCEQNLNHDAMYWYRQDPGQGLRLIYYSQIVNDFQKGDIAEGYSVSREKKESFPLTVTSAQKNPTAFYLCASSALAGNTDTQYFGPGTRLTVL.

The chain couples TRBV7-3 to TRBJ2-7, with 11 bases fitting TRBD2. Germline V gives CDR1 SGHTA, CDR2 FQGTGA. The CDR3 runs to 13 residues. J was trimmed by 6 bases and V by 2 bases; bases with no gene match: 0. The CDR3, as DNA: TGTGCCAGCAGCTTACTAGCGGGAGGCGAGCAGTACTTC. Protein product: CASSLLAGGEQYF.

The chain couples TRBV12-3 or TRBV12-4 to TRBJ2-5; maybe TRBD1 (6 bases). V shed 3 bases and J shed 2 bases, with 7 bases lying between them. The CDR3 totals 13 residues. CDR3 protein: CASSLDRQETQYF. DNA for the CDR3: TGTGCCAGCAGTTTGGACAGACAAGAGACCCAGTACTTC.

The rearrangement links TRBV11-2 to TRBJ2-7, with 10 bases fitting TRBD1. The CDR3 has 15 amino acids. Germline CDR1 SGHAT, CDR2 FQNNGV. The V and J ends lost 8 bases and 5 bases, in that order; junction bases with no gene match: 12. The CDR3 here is CASRDPRDRGHEQYF. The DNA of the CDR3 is TGTGCCAGCCGAGACCCTCGGGACAGGGGCCACGAGCAGTACTTC.

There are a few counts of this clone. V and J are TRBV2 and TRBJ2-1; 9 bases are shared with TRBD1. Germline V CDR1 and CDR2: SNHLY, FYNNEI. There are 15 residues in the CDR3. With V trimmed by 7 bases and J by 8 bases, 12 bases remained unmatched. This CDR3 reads CASIKGGTGNDEQFF. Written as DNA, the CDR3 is TGTGCCAGCATCAAAGGGGGGACAGGGAATGATGAGCAGTTCTTC.